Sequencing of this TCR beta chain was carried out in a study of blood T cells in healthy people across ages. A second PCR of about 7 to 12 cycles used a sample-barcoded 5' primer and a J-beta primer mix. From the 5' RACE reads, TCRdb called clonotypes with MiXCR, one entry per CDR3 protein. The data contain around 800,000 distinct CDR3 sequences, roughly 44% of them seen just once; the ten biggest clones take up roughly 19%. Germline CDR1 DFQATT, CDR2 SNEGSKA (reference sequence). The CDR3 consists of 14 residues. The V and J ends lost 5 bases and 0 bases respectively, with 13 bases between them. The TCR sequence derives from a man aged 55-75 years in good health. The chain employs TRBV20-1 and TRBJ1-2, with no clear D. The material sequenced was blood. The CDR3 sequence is CSAPPGPSNYGYTF. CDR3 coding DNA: TGCAGTGCTCCCCCAGGCCCCTCTAACTATGGCTACACCTTC.